This T cell receptor (beta chain) was observed in a study of blood T cell repertoires in COVID-19. Study context: Sample material is recorded as cDNA or gDNA derived from T cells, B-cell-depleted T cells, or PBMCs.

The length of the CDR3 is 17 residues. The trim removed 0 bases at V and 0 bases at J, leaving 5 bases unmatched. Looked up from germline, CDR1 is MDHEN and CDR2 is SYDVKM. Using immunoSEQ multiplex PCR, the repertoire was profiled, and TCRdb retains in-frame clones only, with some absent. Of about 60,000 clones listed, 84% were seen once; the top ten hold around 16%. Sequences were obtained from peripheral blood. The V and J genes are TRBV28 and TRBJ2-1; 7 nucleotides agree with TRBD2. This sequence was found in a man in his sixties with COVID-19, enrolled during active disease. Here the CDR3 DNA reads TGTGCCAGCAGTTTATGGGGCGGGAGAAGCTCCTACAATGAGCAGTTCTTC. This encodes CASSLWGGRSSYNEQFF.